The sequence of this T cell receptor (beta chain) was determined in a study of blood T cell repertoires in COVID-19. The CDR3 runs 15 residues. From germline, CDR1 is SGHNT and CDR2 YYREEE (reference sequence). With V trimmed by 1 base and J by 5 bases, 8 bases remained unmatched. Clones were sequenced by immunoSEQ multiplex PCR, and TCRdb holds only the in-frame ones, with some missing. Here the sample spans fewer than 200,000 clones, about 74% being singletons. In this sample, this clone turned up a few times. Sequenced sample: peripheral blood. This sequence joins TRBV5-4 and TRBJ2-5; TRBD2 aligns across 7 bases. The TCR was taken from a woman aged 80 or over with acute or convalescent COVID-19. The CDR3 reads CASSLRGIGGETQYF. The CDR3 coding sequence is TGTGCCAGCAGCTTGCGCGGAATCGGGGGGGAGACCCAGTACTTC.